These T cell receptor beta chains were read from a single sample in a study of lymphopenia after photon versus proton radiotherapy. Measured with immunoSEQ multiplex PCR; TCRdb has only the in-frame clones, and not every one. The data contain 15,000 to 20,000 clones, around 84% of them singletons. The material was peripheral blood, obtained from a patient treated with proton-based radiotherapy. The receptors stem from a man between 65 and 80 years old with pancreatic cancer. CDR3s include the opening cysteine and the closing phenylalanine or tryptophan. D genes are given only for firm matches. The size of a clone is reported for some rows only, either as once, few or many, or as a class for expanded clones.

clone size,J gene,D gene,V gene,CDR3 DNA,CDR3 protein
medium-sized,TRBJ2-1,TRBD1,TRBV5-1,TGCGCCAGCAGCTTGTGGCCAGGGGGATACAATGAGCAGTTCTTC,CASSLWPGGYNEQFF
-,TRBJ2-2,-,TRBV27,TGTGCCAGCAGTTTTCTCAGGGGCTTGAACACCGGGGAGCTGTTTTTT,CASSFLRGLNTGELFF
-,TRBJ2-2,TRBD1,TRBV28,TGTGCCAGCGCCCGGACAGGGCCCGCGAGGGAGCTGTTTTTT,CASARTGPARELFF
-,TRBJ1-1,-,TRBV2,TGTGCCAGCACCCAGACCACTGAAGCTTTCTTT,CASTQTTEAFF
-,TRBJ1-2,TRBD1,TRBV2,TGTGCCAGCAGTGAGATCTCCCCGGGACAGGGGGCTAGGGGCTACACCTTC,CASSEISPGQGARGYTF
-,TRBJ2-7,TRBD2,TRBV10-2,TGCGCCAGCAGTGACCCGGGAGGGCCGTCCTACGAGCAGTACTTC,CASSDPGGPSYEQYF
-,TRBJ2-5,-,TRBV23-1,TGCGCCAGCAGTCAATTGAGCGGACGACAAGAGACCCAGTACTTC,CASSQLSGRQETQYF
-,TRBJ1-1,TRBD1,TRBV29-1,TGCAGCGTGGGGACAGGTCTCGGCGCTGAAGCTTTCTTT,CSVGTGLGAEAFF
-,TRBJ2-1,-,TRBV2,TGTGCCAGCAGATTGACGGTAGAGCAGTTCTTC,CASRLTVEQFF
few,TRBJ1-3,-,TRBV9,TGTGCCAGCACCGGGGGGGGGAGCGGAAACACCATATATTTT,CASTGGGSGNTIYF
-,TRBJ2-3,TRBD1,TRBV5-1,TGCGCCAGCAGCGGCCGGGACAGGGTCCCAGATACGCAGTATTTT,CASSGRDRVPDTQYF
once,TRBJ2-3,-,TRBV5-1,TGCGCCAGCAGCTCAGTGGGGTTCACAGATACGCAGTATTTT,CASSSVGFTDTQYF
-,TRBJ2-1,-,TRBV11-1,TGTGCCAGCAGCTTTTCCGCCTCCTACAATGAGCAGTTCTTC,CASSFSASYNEQFF
few,TRBJ2-2,-,TRBV7-3,TGTGCCAGCAGCTTAAACACCGGGGAGCTGTTTTTT,CASSLNTGELFF
-,TRBJ1-1,-,TRBV11-2,TGTGCCAGCAGCTTAGGACAGGCCGAGAACACTGAAGCTTTCTTT,CASSLGQAENTEAFF
-,TRBJ2-7,TRBD1,TRBV7-2,TGTGCCAGCAGCGGACCGACAGGGTACGAGCAGTACTTC,CASSGPTGYEQYF
-,TRBJ2-1,TRBD1,TRBV5-1,TGCGCCAGCAGCCTGGGACAGGGTCGTGGCAATGAGCAGTTCTTC,CASSLGQGRGNEQFF
-,TRBJ2-2,-,TRBV6-1,TGTGCCAGCAGTGAAATAAGAGACACCGGGGAGCTGTTTTTT,CASSEIRDTGELFF
-,TRBJ2-7,TRBD2,TRBV7-6,TGTGCCAGCAGCCCGGACTGGCGGGGGGTTACCTACGAGCAGTACTTC,CASSPDWRGVTYEQYF
-,TRBJ1-2,-,TRBV14,TGTGCCAGCAGCCAAGGCTTGGTTAGGGGCTACACCTTC,CASSQGLVRGYTF
-,TRBJ1-4,-,TRBV5-1,TGCGCCAGCAGCGGAGGACAGTCGAAAAATGAAAAACTGTTTTTT,CASSGGQSKNEKLFF
-,TRBJ1-4,-,TRBV6-1,TGTGCCAGCAGTGAACCGGGCCACCGGGAAAAACTGTTTTTT,CASSEPGHREKLFF
-,TRBJ1-5,-,TRBV19,TGTGCCAGTAGTGGCTTCGTGGGTAATAGCAATCAGCCCCAGCATTTT,CASSGFVGNSNQPQHF
-,TRBJ2-1,-,TRBV20-1,TGCAGTGCTAGAGATGGCCGAGACCAGTTCTTC,CSARDGRDQFF
-,TRBJ1-2,-,TRBV6-4,TGTGCCAGCAGAAACACTAATCAGGGGTGGATCGGTGGCTACACCTTC,CASRNTNQGWIGGYTF
-,TRBJ2-7,TRBD2,TRBV11-2,TGTGCCAGCAGCCCGGGGGGGCGATACGAGCAGTACTTC,CASSPGGRYEQYF
-,TRBJ2-1,-,TRBV30,TGTGCCTGGAGTGGGATTACGGAGACCCACTCCTACAATGAGCAGTTCTTC,CAWSGITETHSYNEQFF
-,TRBJ2-3,-,TRBV4-2,TGTGCCAGCAGCCAAGGCGTAGTTGCGGTAGATACGCAGTATTTT,CASSQGVVAVDTQYF
-,TRBJ2-1,TRBD2,TRBV5-1,TGCGCCAGCAGCCCACCCGGGGGGTACAATGAGCAGTTCTTC,CASSPPGGYNEQFF
few,TRBJ1-1,-,TRBV15,TGTGCCACCAGCAGAGACGCGGGGGGGAACACTGAAGCTTTCTTT,CATSRDAGGNTEAFF
-,TRBJ1-2,-,TRBV5-1,TGCGCCAGCAGCTACGGGAACACAGCTAACTATGGCTACACCTTC,CASSYGNTANYGYTF
-,TRBJ2-7,-,TRBV28,TGTGCCAGCAGTTTACCTCGCGCGGGGTACGAGCAGTACTTC,CASSLPRAGYEQYF
-,TRBJ2-5,-,TRBV29-1,TGCAGCGTTGAACATCTAGAGACCCAGTACTTC,CSVEHLETQYF
-,TRBJ1-1,-,TRBV30,TGTGCCTGGACATACAAGGGGAGGAACACTGAAGCTTTCTTT,CAWTYKGRNTEAFF
-,TRBJ1-6,-,TRBV28,TGTGCCAGCAGTCAGTCCATCTATAATTCACCCCTCCACTTT,CASSQSIYNSPLHF
once,TRBJ2-7,TRBD2,TRBV25-1,TGTGCCAGCTCCCCGGGAGGGGTGCCCTACGAGCAGTACTTC,CASSPGGVPYEQYF
-,TRBJ1-2,TRBD1,TRBV2,TGTGCCAGCAGTGAAGCTGCGGGACAGCGCTGGGGCTACACCTTC,CASSEAAGQRWGYTF